This T cell receptor beta chain was sequenced in a study of OX40 agonist ivuxolimab in advanced cancers. Study overall: Prior therapy, whether anti-PD-1, anti-PD-L1 or anti-CTLA-4, was allowed, and 30% to 40% had some. Broader study findings: Mean expanded clone counts were higher in CD8+ than CD4+ T cells. Both blood CD4+ and CD8+ T cells showed clonal growth by week 6 at 0.1 to 3.0 mg/kg.

The protocol was immunoSEQ multiplex PCR, while the TCRdb copy is restricted to in-frame clones and leaves out a portion. In the table there are approximately 62,000 clones, over 90% of which are singletons. The CDR3 spans 11 residues. The germline V gene encodes CDR1 SNHLY and CDR2 FYNNEI. V shed 3 bases and J shed 4 bases, with 4 bases lying between them. With respect to this clone: Its antigen is currently unknown.

This chain links TRBV2 with TRBJ2-7; no clear D gene. This TCR came from an adult with an advanced solid tumor such as melanoma, head and neck, liver or kidney cancer. Sequences were derived from CD4+ or CD8+ T cells sorted from blood, sampled in a trial of the OX40 agonist ivuxolimab. The CDR3, as DNA: TGTGCCAGCAGTGATTGGTACGAGCAGTACTTC. Translated, it gives CASSDWYEQYF.